This is a list of T cell receptor beta chains from one sample in a study of low-dose radiotherapy and immunotherapy resistance in tumors. TCRdb processed the reads anew with MiXCR; each CDR3 protein has one entry. Counted here are 35,000 to 50,000 distinct CDR3 sequences, about 25% occurring once; the ten biggest clones make up over 9.5%. This specimen consisted of PBMCs, obtained after low-dose radiotherapy plus immunotherapy. These receptors were collected from a male donor with prostate cancer. CDR3s include the opening cysteine and the closing phenylalanine or tryptophan. D genes are given only for firm matches. Rows give clone size only sometimes, using once, few, many, or a class for an expanded clone.

>TRBV10-3|many|TRBJ2-7|TRBD2
TGTGCCATCAGCCCTGGGACTAGCGGATACGAGCAGTACTTC
CAISPGTSGYEQYF
>TRBV7-9|many|TRBJ1-1|-
TGTGCCAGCAGCTTCCTCGGGACACCACCCCTTGAAGCTTTCTTT
CASSFLGTPPLEAFF
>TRBV3-1|many|TRBJ1-1|TRBD1
TGTGCCAGCAGCCGGACAGGGAGTGTTGAAGCTTTCTTT
CASSRTGSVEAFF
>TRBV30|many|TRBJ1-1|TRBD1
TGTGCCTGGATTCTTACCCAGGGACAGGGGAGCACTGAAGCTTTCTTT
CAWILTQGQGSTEAFF
>TRBV1|many|TRBJ1-3|-
TGCGCCAGCAGCCATGCTACCCTCCGGGATCTTACCTCTGGAAACACCATATATTTT
CASSHATLRDLTSGNTIYF
>TRBV4-1|many|TRBJ2-2|-
TGCGCCAGCAGCCAAGAGACGACCGGGGAGCTGTTTTTT
CASSQETTGELFF
>TRBV7-3|-|TRBJ2-2|-
-
CASRRTGADTGELFFF
>TRBV20-1|many|TRBJ2-3|TRBD2
TGCAGTGCTCATCTGGGCGGGGGGCGCACAGATACGCAGTATTTT
CSAHLGGGRTDTQYF
>TRBV7-9|many|TRBJ2-5|TRBD1
TGTGCCAGCAGCTTACAAGTCGGACAGGGGGAGACCCAGTACTTC
CASSLQVGQGETQYF
>TRBV2|-|TRBJ1-5|TRBD1
TGTGCCAGCAGCGCCGGGACAGGGGGCCTTCAGCCCCAGCATTTT
CASSAGTGGLQPQHF
>TRBV7-9|many|TRBJ2-7|-
TGTGCCAGCAGCTTAGACAGGGCTCTCGGCGAGCAGTACTTC
CASSLDRALGEQYF
>TRBV10-2|many|TRBJ1-1|-
TGCGCCAGCAAAGGGGCAGCGAACACTGAAGCTTTCTTT
CASKGAANTEAFF
>TRBV6-1|many|TRBJ2-1|-
TGTGCCAGCAGTGACCCCAAGGGGGGTGATGAGCAGTTCTTC
CASSDPKGGDEQFF
>TRBV28|once|TRBJ1-6|-
TGTGCCAGCAGTTTAACATATAATTCACCCCTCCACTTT
CASSLTYNSPLHF
>TRBV6-2/TRBV6-3|many|TRBJ2-2|TRBD2
TGTGCCAGCAGTTACCCCGGGAGGGCGAACACCGGGGAGCTGTTTTTT
CASSYPGRANTGELFF
>TRBV20-1|many|TRBJ1-3|-
TGCAGTGCTACGTTGGCGGGGCTGGGGGGAAACACCATATATTTT
CSATLAGLGGNTIYF
>TRBV9|few|TRBJ1-2|-
TGTGCCAGCAGCGGCACTAACTATGGCTACACCTTC
CASSGTNYGYTF
>TRBV13|-|TRBJ1-5|-
TGTGCCAGCAGCTTGGGGAGGAGGAATCAGCCCCAGCATTTT
CASSLGRRNQPQHF
>TRBV5-4|-|TRBJ2-7|TRBD1
TGTGCCAGCAGCCCCTCCGGGACAGAAAGCTACGAGCAGTACTTC
CASSPSGTESYEQYF
>TRBV30|many|TRBJ2-3|-
TGTGCCTGGACAACTAGCAGACGCACAGATACGCAGTATTTT
CAWTTSRRTDTQYF
>TRBV5-4|few|TRBJ1-6|-
TGTGCCAGCAGCTCCCTGAAACCGACAACCCTGAGCTCCTATAATTCACCCCTCCACTTT
CASSSLKPTTLSSYNSPLHF
>TRBV25-1|many|TRBJ1-1|-
TGTGCCAGCAGTTACACTGAAGCTTTCTTT
CASSYTEAFF
>TRBV20-1|many|TRBJ1-2|TRBD1
TGCAGTGCTGGGGACAGCCCTGGGCATGGCTACACCTTC
CSAGDSPGHGYTF
>TRBV5-1|many|TRBJ2-7|-
TGCGCCAGCAGCTTGGGACCCCTCGGGGTGAGCTCCTACGAGCAGTACTTC
CASSLGPLGVSSYEQYF
>TRBV7-9|many|TRBJ1-6|-
TGTGCCAGCAGCTTAGAGTTGCGGGACCCCCTCCACTTT
CASSLELRDPLHF
>TRBV10-3|few|TRBJ2-3|TRBD2
TGTGCCATCAGCGAGTCCATACTAGCGGGAGGGGGACCCACAGATACGCAGTATTTT
CAISESILAGGGPTDTQYF